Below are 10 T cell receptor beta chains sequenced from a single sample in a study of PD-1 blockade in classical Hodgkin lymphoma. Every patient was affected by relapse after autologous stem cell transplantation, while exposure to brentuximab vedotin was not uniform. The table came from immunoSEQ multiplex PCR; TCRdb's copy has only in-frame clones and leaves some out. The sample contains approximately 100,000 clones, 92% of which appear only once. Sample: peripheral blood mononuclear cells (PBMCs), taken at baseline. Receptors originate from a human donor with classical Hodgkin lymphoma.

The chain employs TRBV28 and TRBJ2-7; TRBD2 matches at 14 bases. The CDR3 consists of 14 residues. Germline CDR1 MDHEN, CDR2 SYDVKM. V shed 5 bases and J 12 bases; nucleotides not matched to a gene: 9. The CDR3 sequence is CASSHGTSGSRTYF. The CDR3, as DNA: TGTGCCAGCAGTCATGGGACTAGCGGGAGTCGTACGTACTTC.

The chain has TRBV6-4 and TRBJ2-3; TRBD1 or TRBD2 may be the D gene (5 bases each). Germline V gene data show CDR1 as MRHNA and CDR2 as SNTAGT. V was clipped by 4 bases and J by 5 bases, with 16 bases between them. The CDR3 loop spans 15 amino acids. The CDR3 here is CASSAGRDYGDTQYF. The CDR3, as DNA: TGTGCCAGCAGTGCGGGGCGAGACTATGGAGATACGCAGTATTTT.

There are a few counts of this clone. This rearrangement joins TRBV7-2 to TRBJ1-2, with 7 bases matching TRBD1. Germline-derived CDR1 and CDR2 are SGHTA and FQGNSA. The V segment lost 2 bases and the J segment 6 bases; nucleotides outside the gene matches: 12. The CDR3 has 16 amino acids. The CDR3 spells CASSLPTPTGEDGYTF. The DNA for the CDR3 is TGTGCCAGCAGCTTACCCACCCCAACAGGGGAAGATGGCTACACCTTC. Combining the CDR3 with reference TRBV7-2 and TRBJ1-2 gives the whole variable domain GAGVSQSPSNKVTEKGKDVELRCDPISGHTALYWYRQSLGQGLEFLIYFQGNSAPDKSGLPSDRFSAERTGGSVSTLTIQRTQQEDSAVYLCASSLPTPTGEDGYTFGSGTRLTVV.

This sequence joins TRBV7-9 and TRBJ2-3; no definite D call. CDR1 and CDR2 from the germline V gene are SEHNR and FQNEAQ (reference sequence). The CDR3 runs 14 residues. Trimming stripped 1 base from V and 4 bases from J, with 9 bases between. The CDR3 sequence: CASSLEPRADTQYF. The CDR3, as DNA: TGTGCCAGCAGCTTAGAACCCCGGGCAGATACGCAGTATTTT.

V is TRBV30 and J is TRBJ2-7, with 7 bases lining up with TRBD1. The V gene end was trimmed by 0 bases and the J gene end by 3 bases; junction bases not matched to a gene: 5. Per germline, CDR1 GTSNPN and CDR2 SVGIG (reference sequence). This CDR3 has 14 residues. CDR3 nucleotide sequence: TGTGCCTGGAGTGTCCCGGGACAGTACTACGAGCAGTACTTC. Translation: CAWSVPGQYYEQYF.

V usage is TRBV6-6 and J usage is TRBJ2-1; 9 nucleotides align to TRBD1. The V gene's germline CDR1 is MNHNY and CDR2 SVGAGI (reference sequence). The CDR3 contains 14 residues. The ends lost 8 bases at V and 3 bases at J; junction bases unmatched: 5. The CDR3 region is CASRRDRDYNEQFF. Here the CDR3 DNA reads TGTGCCAGCCGCCGGGACAGGGACTACAATGAGCAGTTCTTC.

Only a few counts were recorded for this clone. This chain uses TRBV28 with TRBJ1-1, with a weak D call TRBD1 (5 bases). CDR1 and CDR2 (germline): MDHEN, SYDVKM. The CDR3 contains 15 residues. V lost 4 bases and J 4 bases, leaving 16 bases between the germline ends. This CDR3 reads CASSSLGGRGTEAFF. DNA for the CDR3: TGTGCCAGCAGTTCCCTCGGGGGGAGGGGCACTGAAGCTTTCTTT.

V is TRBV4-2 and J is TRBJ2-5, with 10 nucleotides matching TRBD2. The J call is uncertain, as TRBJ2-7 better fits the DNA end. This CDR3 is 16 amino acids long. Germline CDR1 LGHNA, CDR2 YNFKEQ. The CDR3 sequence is CASSHPSGSPTYEQYF. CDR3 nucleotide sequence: TGTGCCAGCAGCCACCCTAGCGGGAGCCCGACCTACGAGCAGTACTTC.

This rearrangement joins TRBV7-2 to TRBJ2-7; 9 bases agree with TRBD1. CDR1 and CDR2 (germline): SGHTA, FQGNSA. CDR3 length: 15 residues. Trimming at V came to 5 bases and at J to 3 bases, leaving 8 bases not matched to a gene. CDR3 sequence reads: CASSPTGGFHYEQYF. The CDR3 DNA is TGTGCCAGCAGCCCGACAGGGGGGTTTCACTACGAGCAGTACTTC.

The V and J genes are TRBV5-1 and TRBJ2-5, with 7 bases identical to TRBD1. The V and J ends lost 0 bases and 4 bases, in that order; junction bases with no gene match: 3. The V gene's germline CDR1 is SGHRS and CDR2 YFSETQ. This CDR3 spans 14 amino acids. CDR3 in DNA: TGCGCCAGCAGCTTGGTACCAGGGGGAGAGACCCAGTACTTC. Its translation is CASSLVPGGETQYF.